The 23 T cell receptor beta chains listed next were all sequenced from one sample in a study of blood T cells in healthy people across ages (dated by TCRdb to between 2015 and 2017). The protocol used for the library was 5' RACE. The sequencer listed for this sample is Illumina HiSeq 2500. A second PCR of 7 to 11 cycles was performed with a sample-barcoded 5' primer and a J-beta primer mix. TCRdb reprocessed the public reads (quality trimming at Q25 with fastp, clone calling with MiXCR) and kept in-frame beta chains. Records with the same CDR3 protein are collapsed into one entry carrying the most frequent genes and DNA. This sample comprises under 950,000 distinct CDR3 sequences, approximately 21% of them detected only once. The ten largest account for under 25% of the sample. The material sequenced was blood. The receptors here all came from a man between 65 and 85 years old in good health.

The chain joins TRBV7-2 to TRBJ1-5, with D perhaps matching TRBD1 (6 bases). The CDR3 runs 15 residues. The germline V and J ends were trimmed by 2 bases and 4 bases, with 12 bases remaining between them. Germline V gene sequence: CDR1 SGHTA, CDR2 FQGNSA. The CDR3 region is CASSLNQGLNQPQHF. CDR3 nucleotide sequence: TGTGCCAGCAGCTTAAACCAGGGGTTAAATCAGCCCCAGCATTTT.

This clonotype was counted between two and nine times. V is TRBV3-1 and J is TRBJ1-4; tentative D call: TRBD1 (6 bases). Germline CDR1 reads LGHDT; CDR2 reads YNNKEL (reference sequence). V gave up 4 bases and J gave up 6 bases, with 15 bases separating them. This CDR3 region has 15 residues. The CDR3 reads CASSPWSRGDEKLFF. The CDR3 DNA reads TGTGCCAGCAGCCCCTGGTCCAGGGGAGATGAAAAACTGTTTTTT.

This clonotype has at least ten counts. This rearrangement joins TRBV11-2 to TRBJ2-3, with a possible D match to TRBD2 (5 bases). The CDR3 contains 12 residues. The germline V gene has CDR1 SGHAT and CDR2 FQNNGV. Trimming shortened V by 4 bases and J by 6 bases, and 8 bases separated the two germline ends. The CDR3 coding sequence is TGTGCCAGCAGCTCCGGAGGTGATACGCAGTATTTT. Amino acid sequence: CASSSGGDTQYF.

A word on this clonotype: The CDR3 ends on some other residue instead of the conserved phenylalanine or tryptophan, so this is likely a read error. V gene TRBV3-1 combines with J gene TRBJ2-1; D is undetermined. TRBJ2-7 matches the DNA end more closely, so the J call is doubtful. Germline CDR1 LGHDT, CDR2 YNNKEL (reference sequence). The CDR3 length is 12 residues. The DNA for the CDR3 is TGTGCCAGCAGCCAAGCGGGCATCGGGCAGTACGTC. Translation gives CASSQAGIGQYV.

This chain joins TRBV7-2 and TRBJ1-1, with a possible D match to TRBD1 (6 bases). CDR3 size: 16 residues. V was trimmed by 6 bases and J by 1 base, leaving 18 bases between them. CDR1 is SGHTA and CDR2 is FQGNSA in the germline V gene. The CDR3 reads CASRAGGAVKNTEAFF. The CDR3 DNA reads TGTGCCAGCAGGGCCGGGGGGGCAGTTAAGAACACTGAAGCTTTCTTT.

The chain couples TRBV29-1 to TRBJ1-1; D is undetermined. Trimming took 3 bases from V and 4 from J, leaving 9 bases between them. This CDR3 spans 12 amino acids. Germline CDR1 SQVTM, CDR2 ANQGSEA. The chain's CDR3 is CSVDTGSTEAFF. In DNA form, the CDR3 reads TGCAGCGTTGATACTGGGAGCACTGAAGCTTTCTTT.

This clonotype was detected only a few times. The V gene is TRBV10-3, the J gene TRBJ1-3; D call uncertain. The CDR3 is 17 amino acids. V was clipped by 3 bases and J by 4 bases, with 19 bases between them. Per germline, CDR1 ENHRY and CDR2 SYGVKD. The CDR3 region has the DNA TGTGCCATCAGTGACCCAGCCCGGGGAGCTTCCGGAAACACCATATATTTT. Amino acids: CAISDPARGASGNTIYF.

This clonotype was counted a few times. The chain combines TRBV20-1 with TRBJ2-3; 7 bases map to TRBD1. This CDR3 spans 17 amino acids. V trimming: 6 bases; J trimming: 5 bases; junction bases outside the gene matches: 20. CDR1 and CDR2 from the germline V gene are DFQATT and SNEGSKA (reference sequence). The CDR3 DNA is TGCAGTGCCACACGGACAGGCCTCCGGGGCGTGCAAGATACGCAGTATTTT. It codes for CSATRTGLRGVQDTQYF.

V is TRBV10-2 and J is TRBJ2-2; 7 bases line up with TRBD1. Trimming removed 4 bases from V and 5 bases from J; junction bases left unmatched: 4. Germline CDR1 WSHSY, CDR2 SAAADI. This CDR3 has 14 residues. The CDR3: CASSVEGATGELFF. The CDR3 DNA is TGCGCCAGCAGTGTTGAGGGGGCGACCGGGGAGCTGTTTTTT.

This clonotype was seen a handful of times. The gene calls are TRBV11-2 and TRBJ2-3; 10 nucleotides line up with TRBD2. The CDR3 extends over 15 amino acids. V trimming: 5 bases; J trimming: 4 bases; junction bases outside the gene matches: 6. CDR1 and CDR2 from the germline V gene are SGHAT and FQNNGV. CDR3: CASSPERGGPDTQYF. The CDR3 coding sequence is TGTGCCAGCAGCCCCGAGCGGGGGGGCCCAGATACGCAGTATTTT.

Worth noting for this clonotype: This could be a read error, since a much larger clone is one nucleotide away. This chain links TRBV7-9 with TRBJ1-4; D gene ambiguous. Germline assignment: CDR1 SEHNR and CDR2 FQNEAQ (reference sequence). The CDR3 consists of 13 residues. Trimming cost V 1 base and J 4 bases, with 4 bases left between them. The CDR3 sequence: CASSLEDNEKLFF. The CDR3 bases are TGTGCCAGCAGCTTAGAGGATAATGAAAAACTGTTTTTT.

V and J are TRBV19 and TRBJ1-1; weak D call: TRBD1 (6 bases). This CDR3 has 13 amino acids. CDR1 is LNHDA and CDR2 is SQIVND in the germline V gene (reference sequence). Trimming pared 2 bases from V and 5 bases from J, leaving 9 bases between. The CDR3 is CASSIWGRTEAFF. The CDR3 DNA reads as TGTGCCAGTAGTATATGGGGGCGGACTGAAGCTTTCTTT.

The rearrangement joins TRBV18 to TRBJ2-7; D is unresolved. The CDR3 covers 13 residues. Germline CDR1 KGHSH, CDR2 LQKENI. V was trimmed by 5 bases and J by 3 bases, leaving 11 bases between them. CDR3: CASSEQSLYEQYF. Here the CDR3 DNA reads TGTGCCAGCTCAGAGCAGAGTCTCTACGAGCAGTACTTC. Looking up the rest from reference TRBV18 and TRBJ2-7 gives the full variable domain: NAGVMQNPRHLVRRRGQEARLRCSPMKGHSHVYWYRQLPEEGLKFMVYLQKENIIDESGMPKERFSAEFPKEGPSILRIQQVVRGDSAAYFCASSEQSLYEQYFGPGTRLTVT.

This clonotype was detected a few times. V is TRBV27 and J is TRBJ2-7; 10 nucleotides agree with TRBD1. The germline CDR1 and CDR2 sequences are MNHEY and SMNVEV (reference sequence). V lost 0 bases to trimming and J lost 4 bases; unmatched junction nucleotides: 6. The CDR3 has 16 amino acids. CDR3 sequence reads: CASSLSRGDRGYEQYF. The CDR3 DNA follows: TGTGCCAGCAGTTTATCTCGGGGGGACAGGGGATACGAGCAGTACTTC.

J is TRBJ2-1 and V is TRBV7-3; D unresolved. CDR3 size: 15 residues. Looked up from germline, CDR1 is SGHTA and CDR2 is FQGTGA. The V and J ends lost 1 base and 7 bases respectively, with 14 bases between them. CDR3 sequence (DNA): TGTGCCAGCAGCTTAAGCCAAGGGCGGCCAAATGAGCAGTTCTTC. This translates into CASSLSQGRPNEQFF.

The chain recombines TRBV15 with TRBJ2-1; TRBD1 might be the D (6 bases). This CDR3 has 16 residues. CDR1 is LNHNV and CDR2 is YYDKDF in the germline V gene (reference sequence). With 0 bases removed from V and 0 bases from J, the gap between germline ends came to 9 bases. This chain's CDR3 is CATSRDLGASYNEQFF. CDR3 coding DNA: TGTGCCACCAGCAGAGATCTGGGGGCCTCCTACAATGAGCAGTTCTTC. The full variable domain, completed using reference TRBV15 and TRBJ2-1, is DAMVIQNPRYQVTQFGKPVTLSCSQTLNHNVMYWYQQKSSQAPKLLFHYYDKDFNNEADTPDNFQSRRPNTSFCFLDIRSPGLGDTAMYLCATSRDLGASYNEQFFGPGTRLTVL.

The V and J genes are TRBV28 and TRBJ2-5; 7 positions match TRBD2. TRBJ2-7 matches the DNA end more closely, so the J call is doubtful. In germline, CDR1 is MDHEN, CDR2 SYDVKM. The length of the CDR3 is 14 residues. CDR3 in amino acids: CASARGGGPYEQYF. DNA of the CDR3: TGTGCCAGTGCTAGGGGCGGGGGACCCTACGAGCAGTACTTC.

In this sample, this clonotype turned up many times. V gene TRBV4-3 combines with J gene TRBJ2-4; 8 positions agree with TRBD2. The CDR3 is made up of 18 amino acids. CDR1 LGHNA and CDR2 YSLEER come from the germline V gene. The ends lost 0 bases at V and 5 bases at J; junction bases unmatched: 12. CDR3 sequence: CASSQESGASGPENIQYF. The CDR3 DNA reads TGCGCCAGCAGCCAAGAATCCGGGGCTAGCGGGCCAGAAAACATTCAGTACTTC.

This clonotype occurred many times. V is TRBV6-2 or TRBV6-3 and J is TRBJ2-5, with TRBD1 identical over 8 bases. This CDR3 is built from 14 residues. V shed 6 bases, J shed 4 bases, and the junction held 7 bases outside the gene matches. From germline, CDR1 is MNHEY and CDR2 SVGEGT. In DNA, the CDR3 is TGTGCCAGCAGGGGTGACAGGGGTCGAGAGACCCAGTACTTC. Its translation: CASRGDRGRETQYF.

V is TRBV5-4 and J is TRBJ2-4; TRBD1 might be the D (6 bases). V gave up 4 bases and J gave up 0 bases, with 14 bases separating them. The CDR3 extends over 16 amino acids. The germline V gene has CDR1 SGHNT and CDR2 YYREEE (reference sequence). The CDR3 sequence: CASSPDRELAKNIQYF. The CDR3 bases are TGTGCCAGCAGCCCGGACAGAGAATTAGCCAAAAACATTCAGTACTTC. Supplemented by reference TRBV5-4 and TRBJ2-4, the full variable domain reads ETGVTQSPTHLIKTRGQQVTLRCSSQSGHNTVSWYQQALGQGPQFIFQYYREEENGRGNFPPRFSGLQFPNYSSELNVNALELDDSALYLCASSPDRELAKNIQYFGAGTRLSVL.

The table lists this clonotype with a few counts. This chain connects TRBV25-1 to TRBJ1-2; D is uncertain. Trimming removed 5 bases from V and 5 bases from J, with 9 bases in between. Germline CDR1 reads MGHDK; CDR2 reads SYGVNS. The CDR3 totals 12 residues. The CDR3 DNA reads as TGTGCCAGCAGTAGTTACGGATATGGCTACACCTTC. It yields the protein CASSSYGYGYTF.

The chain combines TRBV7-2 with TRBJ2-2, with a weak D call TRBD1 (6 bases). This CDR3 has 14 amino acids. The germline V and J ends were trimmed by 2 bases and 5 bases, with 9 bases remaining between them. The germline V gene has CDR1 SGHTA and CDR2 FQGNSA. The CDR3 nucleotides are TGTGCCAGCAGCTTACAAGGGACAACCGGGGAGCTGTTTTTT. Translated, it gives CASSLQGTTGELFF.

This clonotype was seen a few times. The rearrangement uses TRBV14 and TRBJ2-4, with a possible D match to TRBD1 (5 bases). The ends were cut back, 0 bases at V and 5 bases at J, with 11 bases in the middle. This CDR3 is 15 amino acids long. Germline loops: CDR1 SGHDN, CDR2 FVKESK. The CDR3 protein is CASSQEIGAENIQYF. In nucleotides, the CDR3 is TGTGCCAGCAGCCAAGAAATAGGGGCCGAAAACATTCAGTACTTC.